This T cell receptor (beta chain) came from a study of T cells in Graves' hyperthyroidism and ophthalmopathy. Study-level results: Blood shared most expanded thyroid clonotypes above 0.001.

Uncontrolled infection, other autoimmune disease, pregnancy or lactation barred patients from enrollment. With regard to this clonotype: Its matching antigen is unknown.

The length of the CDR3 is 15 residues. CDR1 MNHEY and CDR2 SVGEGT come from the germline V gene. Deletions cut 5 bases from V and 0 bases from J, with 14 bases between. Authors of the study amplified TCR beta CDR3 regions from RNA transcripts. Initially, a first-round RT-PCR of the TCR CDR3 employed the HTBI primer set. TCRdb analysed the multiplex PCR reads with MiXCR anew, one entry per CDR3 protein. The sample comprises about 740,000 distinct CDR3 sequences, about 14% of which are singletons, and roughly 10% rests with the top ten. This TCR was sampled from a young woman with Graves' hyperthyroidism. The rearrangement joins TRBV6-2 or TRBV6-3 to TRBJ2-7; D is possibly TRBD2 (5 bases). The sequenced sample consisted of blood. CDR3 region: CASSPLLESSYEQYF. The CDR3 DNA is TGTGCCAGCAGTCCACTACTAGAAAGCTCCTACGAGCAGTACTTC.